This T cell receptor beta chain originates from a study of CD8 T cells in Susac syndrome. This clonotype was counted once. CD8+ and CD4+ T cells taken from blood had their TCR beta sequenced. The multiple sclerosis controls, all treatment-naive patients, had relapsing-remitting disease that was stable or active. Negative isolation was used for CD8+ and CD4+ T cells and FACS enrichment for TEMRA cells. CDR3 size: 15 residues. V was pared by 3 bases and J by 2 bases, with 13 bases between. Germline CDR1 MNHEY, CDR2 SMNVEV (reference sequence). It was with random hexamers that 0.5 to 1 ug RNA was reverse transcribed. The CDR3 of TCR beta was amplified by immunoSEQ multiplex PCR across 54 Vbeta and 13 Jbeta. TCRdb passed the immunoSEQ multiplex PCR reads through MiXCR, listing each CDR3 protein once. Here the sample spans approximately 110,000 distinct CDR3 sequences, about 92% being singletons.

This clonotype was sampled from a human donor with multiple sclerosis. Sequenced material: CD8+ T cells from PBMCs. This chain joins TRBV27 and TRBJ1-2; D not resolved. The CDR3: CASSFGRSGNYGYTF. The CDR3, as DNA: TGTGCCAGCAGTTTTGGTCGGTCGGGAAACTATGGCTACACCTTC.